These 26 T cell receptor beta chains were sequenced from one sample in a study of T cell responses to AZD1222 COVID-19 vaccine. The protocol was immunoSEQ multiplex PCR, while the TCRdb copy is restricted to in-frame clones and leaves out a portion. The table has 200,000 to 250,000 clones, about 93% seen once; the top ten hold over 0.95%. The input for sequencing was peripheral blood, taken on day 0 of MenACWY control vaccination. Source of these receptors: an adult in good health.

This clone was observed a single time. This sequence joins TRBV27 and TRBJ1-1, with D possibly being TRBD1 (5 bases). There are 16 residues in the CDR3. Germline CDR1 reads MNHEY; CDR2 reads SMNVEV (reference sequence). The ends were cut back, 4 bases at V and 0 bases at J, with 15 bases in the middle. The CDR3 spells CASSSRLGRVNTEAFF. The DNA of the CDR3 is TGTGCCAGCAGTTCCCGCCTAGGCAGGGTGAACACTGAAGCTTTCTTT.

CDR3: CASNPGGYGNTIYF. Here the CDR3 DNA reads TGTGCCAGCAACCCAGGGGGGTACGGAAACACCATATATTTT. The chain links TRBV11-2 to TRBJ1-3; 7 bases match TRBD1. Germline-derived CDR1 and CDR2 are SGHAT and FQNNGV. Trimming cost V 7 bases and J 4 bases; bases outside gene matches: 7. The CDR3 totals 14 residues. The complete variable domain, with remaining parts taken from reference TRBV11-2 and TRBJ1-3, reads EAGVAQSPRYKIIEKRQSVAFWCNPISGHATLYWYQQILGQGPKLLIQFQNNGVVDDSQLPKDRFSAERLKGVDSTLKIQPAKLEDSAVYLCASNPGGYGNTIYFGEGSWLTVV.

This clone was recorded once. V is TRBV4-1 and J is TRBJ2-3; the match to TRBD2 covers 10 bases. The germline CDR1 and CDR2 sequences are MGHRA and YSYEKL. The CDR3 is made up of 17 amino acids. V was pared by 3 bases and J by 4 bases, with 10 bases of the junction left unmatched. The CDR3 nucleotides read TGCGCCAGCAGCCAGGTCACTAGCGGGGCGGGGTCAGATACGCAGTATTTT. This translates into CASSQVTSGAGSDTQYF.

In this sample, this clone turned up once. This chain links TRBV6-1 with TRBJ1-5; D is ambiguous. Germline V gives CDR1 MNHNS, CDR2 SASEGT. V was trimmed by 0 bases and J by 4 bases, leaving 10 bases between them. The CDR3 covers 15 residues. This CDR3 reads CASSEARAANQPQHF. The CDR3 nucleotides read TGTGCCAGCAGTGAAGCTCGGGCAGCTAATCAGCCCCAGCATTTT.

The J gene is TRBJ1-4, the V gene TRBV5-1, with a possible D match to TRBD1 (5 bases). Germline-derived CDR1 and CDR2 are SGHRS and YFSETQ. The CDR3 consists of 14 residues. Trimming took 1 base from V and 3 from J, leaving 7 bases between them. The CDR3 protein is CASSLTGANEKLFF. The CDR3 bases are TGCGCCAGCAGCTTGACAGGAGCTAATGAAAAACTGTTTTTT.

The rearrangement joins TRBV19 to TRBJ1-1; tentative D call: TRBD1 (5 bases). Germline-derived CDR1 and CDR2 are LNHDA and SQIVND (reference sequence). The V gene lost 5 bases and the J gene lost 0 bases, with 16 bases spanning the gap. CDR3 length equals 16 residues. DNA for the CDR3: TGTGCCAGTAGTCCCCTAGCGGGAGGGGTGAACACTGAAGCTTTCTTT. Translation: CASSPLAGGVNTEAFF.

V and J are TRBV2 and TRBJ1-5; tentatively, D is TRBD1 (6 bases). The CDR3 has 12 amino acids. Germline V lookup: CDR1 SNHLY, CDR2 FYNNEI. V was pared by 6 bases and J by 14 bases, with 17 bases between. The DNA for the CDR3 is TGTGCCAGCAGCAAACAGGGATTAATCAAGCATTTT. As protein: CASSKQGLIKHF.

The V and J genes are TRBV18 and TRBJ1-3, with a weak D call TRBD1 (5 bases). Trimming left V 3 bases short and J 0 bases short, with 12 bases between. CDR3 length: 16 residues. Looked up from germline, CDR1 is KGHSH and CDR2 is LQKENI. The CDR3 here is CASSPGTENSGNTIYF. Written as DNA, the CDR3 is TGTGCCAGCTCACCCGGGACGGAGAACTCTGGAAACACCATATATTTT.

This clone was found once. The CDR3 spells CAWSVRSQREYF. As DNA, the CDR3 is TGTGCCTGGAGTGTACGAAGTCAGCGGGAGTACTTC. This sequence joins TRBV30 and TRBJ2-5, with D possibly matching TRBD2 (6 bases). The CDR3 totals 12 residues. The V gene's germline CDR1 is GTSNPN and CDR2 SVGIG (reference sequence). Deletions cut 0 bases from V and 12 bases from J, with 14 bases between.

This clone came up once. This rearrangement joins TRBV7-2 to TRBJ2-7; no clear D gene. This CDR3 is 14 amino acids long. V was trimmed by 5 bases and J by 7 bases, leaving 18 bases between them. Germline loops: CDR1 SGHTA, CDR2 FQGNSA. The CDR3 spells CASSRTGLPREQYF. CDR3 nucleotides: TGTGCCAGCAGCCGGACCGGGCTCCCACGGGAGCAGTACTTC.

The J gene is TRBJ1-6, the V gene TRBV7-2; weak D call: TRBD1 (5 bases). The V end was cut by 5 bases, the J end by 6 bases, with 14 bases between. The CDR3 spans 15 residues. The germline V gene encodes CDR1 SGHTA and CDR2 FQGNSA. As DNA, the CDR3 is TGTGCCAGCAGCCTCCGACAGCAAGTTAATTCACCCCTCCACTTT. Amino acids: CASSLRQQVNSPLHF.

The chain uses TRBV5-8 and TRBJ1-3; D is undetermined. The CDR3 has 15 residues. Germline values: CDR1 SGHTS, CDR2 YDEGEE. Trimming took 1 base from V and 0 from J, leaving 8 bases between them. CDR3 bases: TGTGCCAGCAGCTTGTCCCTCCTCTCTGGAAACACCATATATTTT. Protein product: CASSLSLLSGNTIYF.

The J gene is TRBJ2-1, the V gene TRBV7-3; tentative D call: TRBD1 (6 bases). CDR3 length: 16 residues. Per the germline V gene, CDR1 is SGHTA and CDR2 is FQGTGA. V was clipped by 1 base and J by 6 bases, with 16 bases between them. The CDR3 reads CASSLNTGTYLNEQFF. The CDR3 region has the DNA TGTGCCAGCAGCTTAAATACAGGGACATACCTCAATGAGCAGTTCTTC.

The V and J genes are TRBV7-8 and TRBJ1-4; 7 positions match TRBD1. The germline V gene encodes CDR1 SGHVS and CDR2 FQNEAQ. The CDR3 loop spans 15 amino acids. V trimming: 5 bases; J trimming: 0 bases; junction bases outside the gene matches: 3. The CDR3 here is CASSPGGTTNEKLFF. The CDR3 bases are TGTGCCAGCAGCCCAGGGGGTACAACTAATGAAAAACTGTTTTTT.

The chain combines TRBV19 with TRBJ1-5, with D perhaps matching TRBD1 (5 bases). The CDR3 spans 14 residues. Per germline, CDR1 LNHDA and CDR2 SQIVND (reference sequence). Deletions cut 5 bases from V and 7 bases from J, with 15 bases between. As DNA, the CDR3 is TGTGCCAGTAGTCGGGGGGTCTTGGGACAGCCCCAGCATTTT. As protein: CASSRGVLGQPQHF. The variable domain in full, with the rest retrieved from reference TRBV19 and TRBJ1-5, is DGGITQSPKYLFRKEGQNVTLSCEQNLNHDAMYWYRQDPGQGLRLIYYSQIVNDFQKGDIAEGYSVSREKKESFPLTVTSAQKNPTAFYLCASSRGVLGQPQHFGDGTRLSIL.

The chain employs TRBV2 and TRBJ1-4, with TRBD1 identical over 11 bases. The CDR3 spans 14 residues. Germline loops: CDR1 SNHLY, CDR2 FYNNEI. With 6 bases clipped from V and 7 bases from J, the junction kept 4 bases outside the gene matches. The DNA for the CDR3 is TGTGCCAGCAGAACGGGACAGGGGGGTGAAAAACTGTTTTTT. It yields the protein CASRTGQGGEKLFF.

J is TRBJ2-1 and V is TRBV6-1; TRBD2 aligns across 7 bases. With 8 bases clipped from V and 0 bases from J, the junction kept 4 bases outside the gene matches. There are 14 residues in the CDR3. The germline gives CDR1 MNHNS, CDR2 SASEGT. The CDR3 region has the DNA TGTGCCAGCTCGGGACTAACCTCCTACAATGAGCAGTTCTTC. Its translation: CASSGLTSYNEQFF.

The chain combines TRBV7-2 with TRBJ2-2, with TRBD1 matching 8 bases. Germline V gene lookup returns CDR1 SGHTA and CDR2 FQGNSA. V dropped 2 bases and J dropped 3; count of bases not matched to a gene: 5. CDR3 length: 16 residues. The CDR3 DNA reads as TGTGCCAGCAGCTTACAAGGACAGGGATACACCGGGGAGCTGTTTTTT. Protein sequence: CASSLQGQGYTGELFF.

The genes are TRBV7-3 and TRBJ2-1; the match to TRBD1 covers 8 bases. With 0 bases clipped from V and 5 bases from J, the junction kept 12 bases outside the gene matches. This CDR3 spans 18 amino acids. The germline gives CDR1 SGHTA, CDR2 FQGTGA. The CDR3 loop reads CASSLTSTGGQKNNEQFF. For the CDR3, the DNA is TGTGCCAGCAGCTTAACATCAACAGGGGGTCAAAAAAACAATGAGCAGTTCTTC.

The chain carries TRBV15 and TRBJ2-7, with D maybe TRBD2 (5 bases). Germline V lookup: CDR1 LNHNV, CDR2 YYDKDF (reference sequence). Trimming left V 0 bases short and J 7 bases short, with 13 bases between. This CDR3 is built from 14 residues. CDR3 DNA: TGTGCCACCAGCAGAGACCGTATCGGCGGGGAGCAGTACTTC. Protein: CATSRDRIGGEQYF.

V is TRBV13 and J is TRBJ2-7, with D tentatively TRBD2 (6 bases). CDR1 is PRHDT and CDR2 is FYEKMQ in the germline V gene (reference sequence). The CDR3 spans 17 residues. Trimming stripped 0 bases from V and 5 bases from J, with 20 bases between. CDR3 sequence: CASSLGDWGLPRDEQYF. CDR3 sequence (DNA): TGTGCCAGCAGCTTAGGAGATTGGGGACTCCCAAGGGACGAGCAGTACTTC.

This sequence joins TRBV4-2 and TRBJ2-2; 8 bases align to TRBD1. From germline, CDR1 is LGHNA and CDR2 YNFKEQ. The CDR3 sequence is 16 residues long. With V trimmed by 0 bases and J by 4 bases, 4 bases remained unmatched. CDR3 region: CASSQEGTGITGELFF. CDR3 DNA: TGTGCCAGCAGCCAAGAGGGGACAGGCATCACCGGGGAGCTGTTTTTT.

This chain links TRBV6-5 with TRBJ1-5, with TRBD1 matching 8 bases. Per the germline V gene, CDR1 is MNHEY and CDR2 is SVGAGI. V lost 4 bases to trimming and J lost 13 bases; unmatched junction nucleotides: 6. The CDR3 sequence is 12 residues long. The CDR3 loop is CASSSGQGGQHF. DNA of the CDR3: TGTGCCAGCAGTTCAGGACAGGGTGGGCAGCATTTT.

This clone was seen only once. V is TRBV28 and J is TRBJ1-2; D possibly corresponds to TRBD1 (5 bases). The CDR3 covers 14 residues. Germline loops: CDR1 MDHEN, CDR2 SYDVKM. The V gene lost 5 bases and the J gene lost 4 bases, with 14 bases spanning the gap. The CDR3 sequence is CASSPQTAPYGYTF. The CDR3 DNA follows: TGTGCCAGCAGTCCTCAGACAGCACCCTATGGCTACACCTTC.

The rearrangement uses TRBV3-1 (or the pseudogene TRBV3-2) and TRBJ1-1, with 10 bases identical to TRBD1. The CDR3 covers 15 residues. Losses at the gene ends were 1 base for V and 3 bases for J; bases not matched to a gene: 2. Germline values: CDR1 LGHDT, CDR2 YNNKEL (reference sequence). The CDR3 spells CASSQGTGGDTEAFF. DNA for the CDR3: TGTGCCAGCAGCCAAGGGACAGGGGGGGACACTGAAGCTTTCTTT.

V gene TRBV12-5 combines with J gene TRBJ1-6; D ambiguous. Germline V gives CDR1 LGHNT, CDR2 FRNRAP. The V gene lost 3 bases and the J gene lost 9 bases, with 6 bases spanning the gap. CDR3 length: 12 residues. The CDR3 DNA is TGTGCTAGTGGTTTAGGGCTTTCACCCCTCCACTTT. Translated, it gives CASGLGLSPLHF.